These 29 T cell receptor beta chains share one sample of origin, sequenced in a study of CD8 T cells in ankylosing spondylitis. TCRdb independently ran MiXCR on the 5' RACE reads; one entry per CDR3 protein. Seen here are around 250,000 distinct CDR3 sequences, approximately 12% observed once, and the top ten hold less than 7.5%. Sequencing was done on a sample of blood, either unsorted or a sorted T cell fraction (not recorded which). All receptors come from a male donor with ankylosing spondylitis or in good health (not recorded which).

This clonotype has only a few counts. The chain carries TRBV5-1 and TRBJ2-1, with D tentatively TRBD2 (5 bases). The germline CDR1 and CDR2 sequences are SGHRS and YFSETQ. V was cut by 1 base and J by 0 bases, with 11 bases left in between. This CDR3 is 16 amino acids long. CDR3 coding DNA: TGCGCCAGCAGCTTGCGGCGGGCAAGCTCCTACAATGAGCAGTTCTTC. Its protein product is CASSLRRASSYNEQFF.

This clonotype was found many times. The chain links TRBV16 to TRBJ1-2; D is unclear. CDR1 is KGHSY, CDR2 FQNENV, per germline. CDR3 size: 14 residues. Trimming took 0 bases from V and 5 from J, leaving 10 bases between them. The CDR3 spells CASSQSTVAYGYTF. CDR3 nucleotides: TGTGCCAGCAGCCAATCCACAGTGGCATATGGCTACACCTTC. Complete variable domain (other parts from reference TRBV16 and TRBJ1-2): GEEVAQTPKHLVRGEGQKAKLYCAPIKGHSYVFWYQQVLKNEFKFLISFQNENVFDETGMPKERFSAKCLPNSPCSLEIQATKLEDSAVYFCASSQSTVAYGYTFGSGTRLTVV.

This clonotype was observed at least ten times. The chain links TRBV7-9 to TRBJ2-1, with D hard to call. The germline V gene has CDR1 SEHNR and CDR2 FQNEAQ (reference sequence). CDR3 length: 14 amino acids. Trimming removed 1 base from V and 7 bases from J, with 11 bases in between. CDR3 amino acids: CASSLGLVSNEQFF. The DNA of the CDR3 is TGTGCCAGCAGCTTAGGGCTAGTGTCAAATGAGCAGTTCTTC.

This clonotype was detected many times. Written as DNA, the CDR3 is TGTGCCAGCAGTTTCGTCGGGACAGGGAGCGAGCAGTACTTC. Its translation is CASSFVGTGSEQYF. This chain joins TRBV6-5 and TRBJ2-7; 9 bases are shared with TRBD1. Germline CDR1 is MNHEY and CDR2 is SVGAGI. This CDR3 is built from 14 residues. V was pared by 4 bases and J by 6 bases, with 7 bases of the junction left unmatched.

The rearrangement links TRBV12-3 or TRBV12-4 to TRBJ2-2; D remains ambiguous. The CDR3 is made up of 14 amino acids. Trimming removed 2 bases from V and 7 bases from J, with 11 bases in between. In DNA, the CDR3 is TGTGCCAGCAGTTTATCGAACAACGGCGGGGAGCTGTTTTTT. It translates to CASSLSNNGGELFF.

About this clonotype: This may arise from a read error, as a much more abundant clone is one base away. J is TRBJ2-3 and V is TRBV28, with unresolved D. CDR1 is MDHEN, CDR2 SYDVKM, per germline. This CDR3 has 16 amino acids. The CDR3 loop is CTSKPAGILVADTQYF. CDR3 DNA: TGTACCAGCAAACCAGCAGGAATACTGGTCGCAGATACGCAGTATTTT.

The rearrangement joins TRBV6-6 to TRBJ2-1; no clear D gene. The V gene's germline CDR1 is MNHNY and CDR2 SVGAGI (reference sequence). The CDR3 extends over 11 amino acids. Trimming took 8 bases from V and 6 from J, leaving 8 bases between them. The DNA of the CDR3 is TGTGCCAGCTTCTCCGCCAATGAGCAGTTCTTC. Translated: CASFSANEQFF.

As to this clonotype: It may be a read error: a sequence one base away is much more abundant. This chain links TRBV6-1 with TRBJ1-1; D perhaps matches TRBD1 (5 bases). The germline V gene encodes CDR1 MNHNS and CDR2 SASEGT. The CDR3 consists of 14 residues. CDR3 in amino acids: CASRVPGLNTEASF. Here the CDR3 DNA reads TGTGCCAGCCGTGTGCCGGGGCTGAACACTGAAGCTTCCTTT.

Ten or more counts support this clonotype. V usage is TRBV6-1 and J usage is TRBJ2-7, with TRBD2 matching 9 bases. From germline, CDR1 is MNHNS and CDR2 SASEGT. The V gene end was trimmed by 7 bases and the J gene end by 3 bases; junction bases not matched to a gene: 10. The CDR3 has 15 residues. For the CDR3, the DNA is TGTGCCAGCACCCTGACTAGCGGCGGACTCTACGAGCAGTACTTC. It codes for CASTLTSGGLYEQYF.

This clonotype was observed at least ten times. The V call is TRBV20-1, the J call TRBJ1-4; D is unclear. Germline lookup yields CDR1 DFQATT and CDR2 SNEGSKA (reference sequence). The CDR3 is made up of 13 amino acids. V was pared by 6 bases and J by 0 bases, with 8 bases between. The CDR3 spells CSARSATNEKLFF. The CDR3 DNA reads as TGCAGTGCGCGATCTGCAACTAATGAAAAACTGTTTTTT.

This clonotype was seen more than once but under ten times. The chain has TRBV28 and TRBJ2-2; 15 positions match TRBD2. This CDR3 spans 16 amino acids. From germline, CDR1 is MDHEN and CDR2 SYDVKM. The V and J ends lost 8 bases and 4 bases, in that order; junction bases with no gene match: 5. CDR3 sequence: CASRGLAGGFTGELFF. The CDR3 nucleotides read TGTGCCAGCCGAGGACTAGCGGGAGGGTTCACCGGGGAGCTGTTTTTT.

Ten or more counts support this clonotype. The CDR3 sequence is CASSPRTFSYEQYF. In DNA form, the CDR3 reads TGTGCCAGCAGCCCTCGGACATTCTCCTACGAGCAGTACTTC. The V call is TRBV9, the J call TRBJ2-7, with a possible D match to TRBD1 (5 bases). CDR3 size: 14 residues. Germline CDR1 reads SGDLS; CDR2 reads YYNGEE. V lost 4 bases to trimming and J lost 0 bases, with 11 bases between them.

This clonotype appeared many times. CDR3 region: CSAGGRDIEAFF. The CDR3 DNA follows: TGCAGTGCTGGGGGCCGGGACATCGAAGCTTTCTTT. The V call is TRBV20-1, the J call TRBJ1-1; possible D gene TRBD1, 6 bases. This CDR3 spans 12 amino acids. Deletions cut 5 bases from V and 8 bases from J, with 15 bases between. Germline CDR1 is DFQATT and CDR2 is SNEGSKA (reference sequence).

The CDR3: CASSLAGGYGANVLTF. The CDR3 nucleotides are TGCGCCAGCAGCTTGGCCGGCGGGTATGGGGCCAACGTCCTGACTTTC. The chain has TRBV5-1 and TRBJ2-6, with a tentative D call TRBD2 (5 bases). V gave up 0 bases and J gave up 3 bases, with 10 bases separating them. The CDR3 is 16 amino acids. Germline V gene lookup returns CDR1 SGHRS and CDR2 YFSETQ. The complete variable domain, with remaining parts taken from reference TRBV5-1 and TRBJ2-6, reads KAGVTQTPRYLIKTRGQQVTLSCSPISGHRSVSWYQQTPGQGLQFLFEYFSETQRNKGNFPGRFSGRQFSNSRSEMNVSTLELGDSALYLCASSLAGGYGANVLTFGAGSRLTVL.

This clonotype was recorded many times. The CDR3 nucleotides read TGTGCCAGCGGCCTGAGCTACAATGAGCAGTTCTTC. Amino acids: CASGLSYNEQFF. The V call is TRBV27, the J call TRBJ2-1; D gene uncertain. Trimming took 8 bases from V and 3 from J, leaving 8 bases between them. The CDR3 length is 12 residues. Germline V gives CDR1 MNHEY, CDR2 SMNVEV (reference sequence).

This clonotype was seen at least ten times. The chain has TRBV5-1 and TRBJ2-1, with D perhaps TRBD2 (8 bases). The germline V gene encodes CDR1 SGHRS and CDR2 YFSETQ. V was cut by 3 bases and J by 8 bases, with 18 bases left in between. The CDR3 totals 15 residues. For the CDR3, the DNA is TGCGCCAGCAGCTGGACGGGGACAGCGGGGGATGAGCAGTTCTTC. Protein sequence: CASSWTGTAGDEQFF. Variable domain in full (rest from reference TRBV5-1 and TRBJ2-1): KAGVTQTPRYLIKTRGQQVTLSCSPISGHRSVSWYQQTPGQGLQFLFEYFSETQRNKGNFPGRFSGRQFSNSRSEMNVSTLELGDSALYLCASSWTGTAGDEQFFGPGTRLTVL.

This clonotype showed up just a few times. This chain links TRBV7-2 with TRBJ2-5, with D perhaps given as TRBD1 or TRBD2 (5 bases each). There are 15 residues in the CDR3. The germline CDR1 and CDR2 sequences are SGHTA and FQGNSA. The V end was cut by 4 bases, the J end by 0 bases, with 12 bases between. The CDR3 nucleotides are TGTGCCAGCAGCTGGGGCCCGGGAAACCAAGAGACCCAGTACTTC. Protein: CASSWGPGNQETQYF.

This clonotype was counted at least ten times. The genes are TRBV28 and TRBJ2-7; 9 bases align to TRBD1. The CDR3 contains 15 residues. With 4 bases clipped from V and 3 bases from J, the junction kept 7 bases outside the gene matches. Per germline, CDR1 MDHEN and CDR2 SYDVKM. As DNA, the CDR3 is TGTGCCAGCAGTTCCCTGGGGACAGGGATCTACGAGCAGTACTTC. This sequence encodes CASSSLGTGIYEQYF.

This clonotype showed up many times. The CDR3 DNA reads as TGCAGTGCTTTACTAGCGGGTGTGGAGACCCAGTACTTC. Translating it yields CSALLAGVETQYF. The chain employs TRBV20-1 and TRBJ2-5, with 9 bases matching TRBD2. This CDR3 contains 13 residues. V shed 5 bases, J shed 5 bases, and the junction held 6 bases outside the gene matches. Germline V gene lookup returns CDR1 DFQATT and CDR2 SNEGSKA (reference sequence).

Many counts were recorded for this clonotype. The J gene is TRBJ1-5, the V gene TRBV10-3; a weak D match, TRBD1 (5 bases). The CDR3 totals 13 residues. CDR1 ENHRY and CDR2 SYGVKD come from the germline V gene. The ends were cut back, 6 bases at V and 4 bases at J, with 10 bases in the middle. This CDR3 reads CAIRGDGNQPQHF. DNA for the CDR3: TGTGCCATCAGAGGGGACGGGAATCAGCCCCAGCATTTT.

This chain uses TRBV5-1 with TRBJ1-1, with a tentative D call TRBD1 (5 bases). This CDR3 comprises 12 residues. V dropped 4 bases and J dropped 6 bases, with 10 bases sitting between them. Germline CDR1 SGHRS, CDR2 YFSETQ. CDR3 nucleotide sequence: TGCGCCAGCAGCCGGGGGGGGTCTGAAGCTTTCTTT. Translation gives CASSRGGSEAFF.

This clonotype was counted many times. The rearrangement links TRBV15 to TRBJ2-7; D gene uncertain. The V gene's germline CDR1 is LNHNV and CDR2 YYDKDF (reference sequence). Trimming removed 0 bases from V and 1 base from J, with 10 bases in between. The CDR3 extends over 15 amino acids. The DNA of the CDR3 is TGTGCCACCAGCAGAGATCTCACACTATCCTACGAGCAGTACTTC. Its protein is CATSRDLTLSYEQYF.

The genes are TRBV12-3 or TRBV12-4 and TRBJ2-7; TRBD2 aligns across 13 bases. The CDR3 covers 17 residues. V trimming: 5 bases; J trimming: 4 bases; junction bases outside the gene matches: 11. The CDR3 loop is CASSPDGGTSGAYEQYF. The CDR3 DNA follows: TGTGCCAGCAGTCCAGATGGAGGGACTAGCGGGGCGTACGAGCAGTACTTC.

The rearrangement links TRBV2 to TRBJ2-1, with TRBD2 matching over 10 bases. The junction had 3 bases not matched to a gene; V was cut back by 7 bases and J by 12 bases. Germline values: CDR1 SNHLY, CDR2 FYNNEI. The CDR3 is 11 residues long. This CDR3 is CASNRLAGQFF. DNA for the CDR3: TGTGCCAGCAACAGACTAGCGGGGCAGTTCTTC.

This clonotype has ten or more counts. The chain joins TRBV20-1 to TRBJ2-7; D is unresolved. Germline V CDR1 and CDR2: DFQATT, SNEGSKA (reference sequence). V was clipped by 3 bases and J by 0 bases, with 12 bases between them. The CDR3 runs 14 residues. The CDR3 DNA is TGCAGTGCTAGGTCTGAATACGGCTCCTACGAGCAGTACTTC. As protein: CSARSEYGSYEQYF.

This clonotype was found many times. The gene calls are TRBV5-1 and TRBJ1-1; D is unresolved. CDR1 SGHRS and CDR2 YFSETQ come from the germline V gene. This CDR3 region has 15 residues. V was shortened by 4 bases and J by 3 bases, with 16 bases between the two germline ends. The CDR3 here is CASSRALGRDTEAFF. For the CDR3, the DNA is TGCGCCAGCAGCCGGGCCCTGGGGAGGGACACTGAAGCTTTCTTT. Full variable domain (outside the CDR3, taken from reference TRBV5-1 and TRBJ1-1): KAGVTQTPRYLIKTRGQQVTLSCSPISGHRSVSWYQQTPGQGLQFLFEYFSETQRNKGNFPGRFSGRQFSNSRSEMNVSTLELGDSALYLCASSRALGRDTEAFFGQGTRLTVV.

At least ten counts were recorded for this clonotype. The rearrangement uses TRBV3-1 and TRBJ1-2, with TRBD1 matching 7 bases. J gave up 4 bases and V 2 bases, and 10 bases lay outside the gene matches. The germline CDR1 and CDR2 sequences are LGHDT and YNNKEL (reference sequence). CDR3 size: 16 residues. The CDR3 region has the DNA TGTGCCAGCAGCCAATTCCGGGACAGCAACTCCTATGGCTACACCTTC. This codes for CASSQFRDSNSYGYTF. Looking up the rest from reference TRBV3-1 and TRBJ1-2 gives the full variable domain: DTAVSQTPKYLVTQMGNDKSIKCEQNLGHDTMYWYKQDSKKFLKIMFSYNNKELIINETVPNRFSPKSPDKAHLNLHINSLELGDSAVYFCASSQFRDSNSYGYTFGSGTRLTVV.

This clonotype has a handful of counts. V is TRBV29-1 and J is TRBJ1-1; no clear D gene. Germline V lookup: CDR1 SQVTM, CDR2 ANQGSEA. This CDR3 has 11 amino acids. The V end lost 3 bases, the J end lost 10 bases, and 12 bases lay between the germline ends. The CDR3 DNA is TGCAGCGTTGATCTTCTATACGGAGCTTTCTTT. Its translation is CSVDLLYGAFF.

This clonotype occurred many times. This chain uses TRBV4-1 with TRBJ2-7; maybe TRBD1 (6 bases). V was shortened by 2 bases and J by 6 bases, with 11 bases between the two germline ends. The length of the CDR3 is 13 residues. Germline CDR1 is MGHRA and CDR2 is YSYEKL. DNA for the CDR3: TGCGCCAGCAGCCAATTCCTACAGGGCGAGCAGTACTTC. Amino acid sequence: CASSQFLQGEQYF.